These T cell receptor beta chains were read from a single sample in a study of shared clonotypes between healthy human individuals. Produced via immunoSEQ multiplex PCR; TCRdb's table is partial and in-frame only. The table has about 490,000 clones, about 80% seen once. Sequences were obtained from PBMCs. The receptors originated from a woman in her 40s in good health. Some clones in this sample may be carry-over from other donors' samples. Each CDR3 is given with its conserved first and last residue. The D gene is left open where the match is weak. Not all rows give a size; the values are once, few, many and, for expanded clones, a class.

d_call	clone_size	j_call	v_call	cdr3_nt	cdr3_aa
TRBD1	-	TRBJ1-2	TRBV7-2	TGTGCCAGCAGACCTAGGACAGGGAGATATGGCTACACCTTC	CASRPRTGRYGYTF
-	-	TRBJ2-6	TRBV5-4	TGTGCCAGCAGCTTTGCTGGGGCCAACGTCCTGACTTTC	CASSFAGANVLTF
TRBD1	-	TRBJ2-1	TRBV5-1	TGCGCCAGCAGCCCGGGGACAGTCAATGAGCAGTTCTTC	CASSPGTVNEQFF
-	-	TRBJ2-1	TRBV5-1	TGCGCCAGCAGCTTGGGTCAGAATGAGCAGTTCTTC	CASSLGQNEQFF
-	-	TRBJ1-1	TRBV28	TGTGCCAGCACCCCTAGGGGGGTGGATACTGAAGCTTTCTTT	CASTPRGVDTEAFF
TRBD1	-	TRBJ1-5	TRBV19	TGTGCCAGTTCCGAGGGACAGGGCAATCAGCCCCAGCATTTT	CASSEGQGNQPQHF
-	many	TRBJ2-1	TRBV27	TGTGCCAGCAGTCTTGATGAGGGTTCCTACAATGAGCAGTTCTTC	CASSLDEGSYNEQFF
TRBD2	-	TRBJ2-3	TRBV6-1	TGTGCCAGCAGTGAAAACACTAGCGGGAGTTTCGCTACGCAGTATTTT	CASSENTSGSFATQYF
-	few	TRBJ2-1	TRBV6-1	TGTGCCAGCAGTGATTTGAGCTTCTTCTTC	CASSDLSFFF
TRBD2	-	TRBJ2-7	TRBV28	TGTGCCAGCACCCTGGGACTAGCGGGAGAGTACGAGCAGTACTTC	CASTLGLAGEYEQYF
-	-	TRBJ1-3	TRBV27	TGTGCCAGCAGTTTCAGGGGACTCGCTGGAAACACCATATATTTT	CASSFRGLAGNTIYF
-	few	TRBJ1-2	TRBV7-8	TGTGCCAGCAGCTTAGGTAGACGGGGAGACTATGGCTACACCTTC	CASSLGRRGDYGYTF
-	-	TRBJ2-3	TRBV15	TGTGCCACCAGCAGAGTGGCGAGAAACACAGATACGCAGTATTTT	CATSRVARNTDTQYF
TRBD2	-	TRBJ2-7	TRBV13	TGTGCCAGCAGCCTATCCTTGCGGGAGTTTCACGAGCAGTACTTC	CASSLSLREFHEQYF
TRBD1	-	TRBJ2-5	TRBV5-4	TGTGCCAGCAGCCGGGACAGGGCTGATGAGACCCAGTACTTC	CASSRDRADETQYF
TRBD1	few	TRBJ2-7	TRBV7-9	TGTGCCAGCAGCCCGGGGACAGGGGGCTCCTACGAGCAGTACTTC	CASSPGTGGSYEQYF
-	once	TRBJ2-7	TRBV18	TGTGCCAGCTCACCCACTAGCTGGAGCTCCTACGAGCAGTACTTC	CASSPTSWSSYEQYF
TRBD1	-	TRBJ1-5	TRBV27	TGTGCCAGCAGTATATCCGCGACAGGGAATAGCAATCAGCCCCAGCATTTT	CASSISATGNSNQPQHF
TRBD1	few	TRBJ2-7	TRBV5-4	TGTGCCAGCAGCTTCTCAGGGGGTGGGTACGAGCAGTACTTC	CASSFSGGGYEQYF
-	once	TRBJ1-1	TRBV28	TGTGCCAGCAGTTTATATCCCCGTGCGAATGAAGCTTTCTTT	CASSLYPRANEAFF
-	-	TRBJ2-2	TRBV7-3	TGTGCCAGCAGCGCCGCCAGGGATACCGGGGAGCTGTTTTTT	CASSAARDTGELFF
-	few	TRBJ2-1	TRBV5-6	TGTGCCAGCAGCCCTGGACTGAACAATGAGCAGTTCTTC	CASSPGLNNEQFF
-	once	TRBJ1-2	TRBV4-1	TGCGCCAGCAGCCATCCCGGGACTCATGGCTACACCTTC	CASSHPGTHGYTF
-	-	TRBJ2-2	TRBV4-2	TGTGCCAGCAGCCCCTATGGGCAGAAGATTACCGGGGAGCTGTTTTTT	CASSPYGQKITGELFF
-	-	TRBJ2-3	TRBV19	TGTGCCAGTCGACGGGACGGCACAGATACGCAGTATTTT	CASRRDGTDTQYF